This note documents a single T cell receptor (beta chain) sequence. 5'RACE template switching with UMIs produced the TCR beta cDNA. TCRdb reprocessed the 5' RACE reads, with one entry per CDR3 protein and no DNA. The data include roughly 350,000 distinct CDR3 sequences; the top ten clones carry roughly 5.2%. The data were taken from a study of T cells expressing NK-cell markers. Across the study: Each TCR beta repertoire originated in sorted T cells that were CD3+CD56+NKG2C+, CD3+CD56+NKG2C- or CD3+CD56-NKG2C+.

Germline V gene sequence: CDR1 MNHEY, CDR2 SVGAGI. CDR3 length: 15 amino acids. Sample: blood T cells: a sorted CD56 or NKG2C T cell subset, CD4+ or CD8+ T cells, or bulk PBMC T cells (not recorded which). The rearrangement joins TRBV6-5 to TRBJ1-4; TCRdb's D call of TRBD1 is untestable without DNA. The clonotype comes from a man aged 18-70 years in good health. The CDR3 loop reads CASSYSGQVYEKLFF.